The clone carrying this TCR beta chain was recorded only once. Followed longitudinally, the Seattle patients had been enrolled during active infection. The data belong to a study of blood T cell repertoires in COVID-19. Study-wide background: PBMCs, B-cell-depleted T cells, or T cells provided the cDNA or gDNA that made up the material.

Germline values: CDR1 LNHDA, CDR2 SQIVND (reference sequence). CDR3 size: 16 residues. The junction had 10 bases not matched to a gene; V was cut back by 5 bases and J by 4 bases. Assay used: immunoSEQ multiplex PCR; TCRdb lists only in-frame clones, some missing. The profile shows about 250,000 clones, around 85% of them singletons. The sample was peripheral blood. The clonotype was recovered from a human donor with COVID-19, enrolled during active disease. The donor label of this sample is uncertain. V is TRBV19 and J is TRBJ2-5, with 10 bases that match TRBD2. This chain's CDR3 is CASSPGLAELAETQYF. DNA for the CDR3: TGTGCCAGTAGTCCTGGACTAGCGGAACTGGCAGAGACCCAGTACTTC. The whole variable domain, remainder taken from reference TRBV19 and TRBJ2-5, is DGGITQSPKYLFRKEGQNVTLSCEQNLNHDAMYWYRQDPGQGLRLIYYSQIVNDFQKGDIAEGYSVSREKKESFPLTVTSAQKNPTAFYLCASSPGLAELAETQYFGPGTRLLVL.